This TCR beta chain was sequenced in a study of OX40 agonist ivuxolimab in advanced cancers. Study details: Ivuxolimab is an agonistic anti-OX40 (CD134) antibody, and patients were treated with it. Every 2 weeks, ivuxolimab was infused into the patients intravenously at between 0.01 and 10 mg/kg. Study-level points and caveats: On average, a greater number of expanded clones characterised CD8+ T cells relative to CD4+. The study observed clonal expansion of CD4+ and CD8+ blood T cells by week 6 at 0.1 to 3.0 mg/kg.

Only a few counts were recorded for this clone. Antigen specificity is unknown. The germline CDR1 and CDR2 sequences are MNHNY and SVGAGI (reference sequence). This CDR3 is 14 amino acids long. The V end lost 2 bases, the J end lost 3 bases, and 9 bases lay between the germline ends. TCRdb keeps only in-frame clones here, not all; method: immunoSEQ multiplex PCR. The profile covers tens of thousands of clones, with roughly 80% appearing a single time and roughly 1.9% taken by the ten largest. This clonotype was sampled from an adult with an advanced solid tumor such as melanoma, head and neck, liver or kidney cancer. V is TRBV6-6 and J is TRBJ2-3; the D gene is possibly TRBD2 (5 bases). The sample in question was CD4+ or CD8+ T cells sorted from blood, obtained in a trial of the OX40 agonist ivuxolimab. CDR3 amino acids: CASSYPAETDTQYF. CDR3 nucleotides: TGTGCCAGCAGTTACCCAGCGGAGACAGATACGCAGTATTTT.